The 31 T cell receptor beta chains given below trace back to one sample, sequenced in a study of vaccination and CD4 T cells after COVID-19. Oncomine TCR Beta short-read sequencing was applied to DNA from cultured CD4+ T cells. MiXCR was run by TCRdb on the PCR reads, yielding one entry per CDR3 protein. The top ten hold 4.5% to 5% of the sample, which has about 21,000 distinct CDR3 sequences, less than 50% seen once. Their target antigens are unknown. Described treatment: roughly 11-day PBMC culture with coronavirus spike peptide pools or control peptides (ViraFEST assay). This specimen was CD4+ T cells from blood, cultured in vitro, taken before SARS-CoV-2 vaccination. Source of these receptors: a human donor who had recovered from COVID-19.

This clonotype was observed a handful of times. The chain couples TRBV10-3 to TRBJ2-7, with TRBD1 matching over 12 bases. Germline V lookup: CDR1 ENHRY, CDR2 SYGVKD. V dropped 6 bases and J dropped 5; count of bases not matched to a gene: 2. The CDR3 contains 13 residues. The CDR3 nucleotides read TGTGCCATCAGAGGGACAGGGGGCGACGAGCAGTACTTC. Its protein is CAIRGTGGDEQYF.

The CDR3 sequence is CASSPPGLNTGELFF. CDR3 bases: TGTGCCAGCAGCCCGCCGGGGTTGAACACCGGGGAGCTGTTTTTT. The chain carries TRBV7-2 and TRBJ2-2; tentative D call: TRBD2 (5 bases). The CDR3 runs to 15 residues. The V gene lost 5 bases and the J gene lost 1 base, with 11 bases spanning the gap. Germline loops: CDR1 SGHTA, CDR2 FQGNSA.

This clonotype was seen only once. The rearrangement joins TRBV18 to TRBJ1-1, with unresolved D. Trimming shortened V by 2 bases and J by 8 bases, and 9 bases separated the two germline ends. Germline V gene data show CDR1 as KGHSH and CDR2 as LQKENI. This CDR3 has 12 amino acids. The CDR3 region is CASSPGETEAFF. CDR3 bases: TGTGCCAGCTCACCAGGGGAGACGGAAGCTTTCTTT.

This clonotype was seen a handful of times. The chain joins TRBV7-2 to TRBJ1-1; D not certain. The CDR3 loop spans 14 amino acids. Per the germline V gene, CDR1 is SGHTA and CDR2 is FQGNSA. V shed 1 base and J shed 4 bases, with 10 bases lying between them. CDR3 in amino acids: CASSLGGVGTEAFF. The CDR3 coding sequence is TGTGCCAGCAGCTTAGGCGGGGTAGGCACTGAAGCTTTCTTT. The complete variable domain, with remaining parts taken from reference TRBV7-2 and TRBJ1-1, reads GAGVSQSPSNKVTEKGKDVELRCDPISGHTALYWYRQSLGQGLEFLIYFQGNSAPDKSGLPSDRFSAERTGGSVSTLTIQRTQQEDSAVYLCASSLGGVGTEAFFGQGTRLTVV.

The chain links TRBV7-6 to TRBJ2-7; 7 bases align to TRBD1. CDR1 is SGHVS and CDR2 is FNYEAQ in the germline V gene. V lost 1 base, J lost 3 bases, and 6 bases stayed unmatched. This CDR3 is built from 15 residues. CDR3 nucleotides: TGTGCCAGCAGCTTAGGAGGGGGCAGTTTCTACGAGCAGTACTTC. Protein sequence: CASSLGGGSFYEQYF.

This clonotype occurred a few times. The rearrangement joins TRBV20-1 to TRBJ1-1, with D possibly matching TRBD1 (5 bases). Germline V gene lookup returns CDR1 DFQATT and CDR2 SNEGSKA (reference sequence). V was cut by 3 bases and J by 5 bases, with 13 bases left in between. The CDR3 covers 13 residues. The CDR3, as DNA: TGCAGTGCTAGTCACGGGACCGGGACTGAAGCTTTCTTT. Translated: CSASHGTGTEAFF.

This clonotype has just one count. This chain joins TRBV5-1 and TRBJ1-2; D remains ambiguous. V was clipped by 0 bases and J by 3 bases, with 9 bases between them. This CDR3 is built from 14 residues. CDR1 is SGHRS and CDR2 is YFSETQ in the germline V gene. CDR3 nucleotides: TGCGCCAGCAGCTTGGATCGCACGGACTATGGCTACACCTTC. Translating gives CASSLDRTDYGYTF.

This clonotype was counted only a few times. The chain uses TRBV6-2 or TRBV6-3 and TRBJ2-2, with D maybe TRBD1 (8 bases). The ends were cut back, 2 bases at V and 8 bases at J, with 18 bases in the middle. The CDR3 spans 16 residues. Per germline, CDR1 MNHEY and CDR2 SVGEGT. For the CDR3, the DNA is TGTGCCAGCAGTTACCCGACAGGGGAGGGGTCTGGGGAGCTGTTTTTT. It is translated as CASSYPTGEGSGELFF.

The CDR3 protein is CASSEGQRALTEAFF. In DNA, the CDR3 is TGTGCCAGCAGTGAAGGGCAGCGGGCGTTAACTGAAGCTTTCTTT. J is TRBJ1-1 and V is TRBV2; D unclear. In germline, CDR1 is SNHLY, CDR2 FYNNEI. V was pared by 1 base and J by 5 bases, with 14 bases between. The CDR3 loop spans 15 amino acids.

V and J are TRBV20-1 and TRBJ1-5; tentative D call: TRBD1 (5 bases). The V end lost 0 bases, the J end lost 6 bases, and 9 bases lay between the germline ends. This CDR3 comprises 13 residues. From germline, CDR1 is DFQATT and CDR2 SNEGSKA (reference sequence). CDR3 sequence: CSARDSGTQPQHF. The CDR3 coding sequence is TGCAGTGCTAGAGATTCAGGGACTCAGCCCCAGCATTTT.

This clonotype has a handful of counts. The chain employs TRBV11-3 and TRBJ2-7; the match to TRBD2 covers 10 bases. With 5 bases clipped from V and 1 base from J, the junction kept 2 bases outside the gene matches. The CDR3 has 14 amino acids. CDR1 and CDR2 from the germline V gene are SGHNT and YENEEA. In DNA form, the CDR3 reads TGTGCCAGCAGCCGGACTAGCGGTTCCTACGAGCAGTACTTC. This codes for CASSRTSGSYEQYF.

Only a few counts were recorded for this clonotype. CDR3 residues: CASSRGDSHTGELFF. CDR3 in DNA: TGTGCCAGCAGTCGGGGGGACTCGCACACCGGGGAGCTGTTTTTT. The chain uses TRBV6-1 and TRBJ2-2; 7 positions agree with TRBD2. There are 15 residues in the CDR3. Looked up from germline, CDR1 is MNHNS and CDR2 is SASEGT. The V segment lost 5 bases and the J segment 3 bases; nucleotides outside the gene matches: 6.

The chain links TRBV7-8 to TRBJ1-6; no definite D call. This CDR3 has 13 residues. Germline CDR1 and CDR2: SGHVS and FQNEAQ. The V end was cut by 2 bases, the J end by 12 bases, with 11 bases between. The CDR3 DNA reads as TGTGCCAGCAGCTTATCAGGCCCGGGACCCCTCCACTTT. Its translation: CASSLSGPGPLHF. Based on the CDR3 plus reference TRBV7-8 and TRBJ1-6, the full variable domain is GAGVSQSPRYKVAKRGQDVALRCDPISGHVSLFWYQQALGQGPEFLTYFQNEAQLDKSGLPSDRFFAERPEGSVSTLKIQRTQQEDSAVYLCASSLSGPGPLHFGNGTRLTVT.

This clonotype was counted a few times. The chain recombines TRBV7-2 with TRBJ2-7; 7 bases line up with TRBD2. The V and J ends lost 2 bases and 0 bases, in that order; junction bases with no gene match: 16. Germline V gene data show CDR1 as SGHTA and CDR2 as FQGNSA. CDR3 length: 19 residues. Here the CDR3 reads CASSLQSANWASGSYEQYF. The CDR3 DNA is TGTGCCAGCAGCTTACAATCGGCTAATTGGGCTAGCGGCTCCTACGAGCAGTACTTC.

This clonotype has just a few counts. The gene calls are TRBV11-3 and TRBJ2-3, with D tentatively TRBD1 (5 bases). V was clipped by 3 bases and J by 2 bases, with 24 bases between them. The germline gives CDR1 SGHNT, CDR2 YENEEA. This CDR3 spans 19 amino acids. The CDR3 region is CASSLGLSWATRATDTQYF. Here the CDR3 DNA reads TGTGCCAGCAGCTTGGGGCTCAGTTGGGCAACAAGGGCCACAGATACGCAGTATTTT.

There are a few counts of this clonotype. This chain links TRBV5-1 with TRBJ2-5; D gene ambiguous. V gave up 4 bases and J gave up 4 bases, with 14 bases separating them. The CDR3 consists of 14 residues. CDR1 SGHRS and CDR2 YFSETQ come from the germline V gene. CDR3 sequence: CASSPGPQRETQYF. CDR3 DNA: TGCGCCAGCAGCCCCGGACCTCAGCGAGAGACCCAGTACTTC.

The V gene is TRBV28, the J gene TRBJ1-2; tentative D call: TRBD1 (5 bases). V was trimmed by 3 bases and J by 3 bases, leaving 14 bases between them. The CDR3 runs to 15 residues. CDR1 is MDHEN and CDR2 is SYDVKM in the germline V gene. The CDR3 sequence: CASSFLGMGDYGYTF. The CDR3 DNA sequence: TGTGCCAGCAGTTTCTTAGGCATGGGGGACTATGGCTACACCTTC.

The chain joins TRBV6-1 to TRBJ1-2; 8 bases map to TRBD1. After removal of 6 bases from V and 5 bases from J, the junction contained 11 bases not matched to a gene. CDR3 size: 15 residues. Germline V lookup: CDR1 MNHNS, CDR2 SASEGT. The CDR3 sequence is CASSPIGQGLYGYTF. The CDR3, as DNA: TGTGCCAGCAGCCCAATCGGACAGGGTTTATATGGCTACACCTTC.

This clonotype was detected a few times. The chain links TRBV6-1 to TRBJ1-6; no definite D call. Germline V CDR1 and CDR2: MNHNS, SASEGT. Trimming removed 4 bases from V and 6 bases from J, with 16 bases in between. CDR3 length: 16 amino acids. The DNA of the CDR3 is TGTGCCAGCAGTGGCCAACCTCGGATGGGTAATTCACCCCTCCACTTT. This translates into CASSGQPRMGNSPLHF.

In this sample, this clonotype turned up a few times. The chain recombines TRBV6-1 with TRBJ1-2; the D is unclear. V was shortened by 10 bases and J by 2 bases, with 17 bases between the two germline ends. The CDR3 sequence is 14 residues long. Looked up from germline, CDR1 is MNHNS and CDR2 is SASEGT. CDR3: CAIRPWMMNYGYTF. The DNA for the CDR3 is TGTGCCATAAGACCGTGGATGATGAACTATGGCTACACCTTC.

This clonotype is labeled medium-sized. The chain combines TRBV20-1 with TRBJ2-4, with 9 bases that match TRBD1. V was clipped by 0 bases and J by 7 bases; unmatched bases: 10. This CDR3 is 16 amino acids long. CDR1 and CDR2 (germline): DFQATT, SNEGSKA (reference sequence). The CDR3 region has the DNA TGCAGTGCTAGAGATAAAAAGGGACAGGGAGGGAACATTCAGTACTTC. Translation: CSARDKKGQGGNIQYF.

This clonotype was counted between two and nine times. CDR3 sequence: CASSPTRVSDIQYF. CDR3 nucleotides: TGTGCCAGCAGCCCAACTAGGGTATCGGACATTCAGTACTTC. This chain uses TRBV7-3 with TRBJ2-4; a possible D gene is TRBD2 (5 bases). The CDR3 contains 14 residues. V was shortened by 5 bases and J by 8 bases, with 16 bases between the two germline ends. Germline lookup yields CDR1 SGHTA and CDR2 FQGTGA.

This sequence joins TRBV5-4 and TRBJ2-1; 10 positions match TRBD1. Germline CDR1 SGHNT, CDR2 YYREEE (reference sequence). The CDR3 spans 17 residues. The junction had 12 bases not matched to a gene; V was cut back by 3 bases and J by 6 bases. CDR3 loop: CASSSGTGANRLNEQFF. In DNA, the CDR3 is TGTGCCAGCAGCTCCGGGACAGGGGCTAACCGCCTCAATGAGCAGTTCTTC. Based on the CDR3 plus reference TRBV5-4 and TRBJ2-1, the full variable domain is ETGVTQSPTHLIKTRGQQVTLRCSSQSGHNTVSWYQQALGQGPQFIFQYYREEENGRGNFPPRFSGLQFPNYSSELNVNALELDDSALYLCASSSGTGANRLNEQFFGPGTRLTVL.

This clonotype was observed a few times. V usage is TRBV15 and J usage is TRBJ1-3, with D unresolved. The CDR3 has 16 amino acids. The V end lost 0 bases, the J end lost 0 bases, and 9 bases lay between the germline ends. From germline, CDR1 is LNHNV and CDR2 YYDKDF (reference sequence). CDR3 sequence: CATSRDMAASGNTIYF. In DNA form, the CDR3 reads TGTGCCACCAGCAGAGATATGGCGGCCTCTGGAAACACCATATATTTT.

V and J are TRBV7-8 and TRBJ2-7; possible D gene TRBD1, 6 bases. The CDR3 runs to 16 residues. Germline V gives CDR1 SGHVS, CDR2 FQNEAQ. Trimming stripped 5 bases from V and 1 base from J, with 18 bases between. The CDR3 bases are TGTGCCAGCAGCGCTCCGGATCGGGACAAGTCCTACGAGCAGTACTTC. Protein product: CASSAPDRDKSYEQYF.

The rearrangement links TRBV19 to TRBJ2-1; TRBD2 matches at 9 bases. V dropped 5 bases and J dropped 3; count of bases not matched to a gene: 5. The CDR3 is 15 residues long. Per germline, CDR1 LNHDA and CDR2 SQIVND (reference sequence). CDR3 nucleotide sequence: TGTGCCAGTAGTCTCGGCGGGAGGGTCTACAATGAGCAGTTCTTC. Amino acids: CASSLGGRVYNEQFF.

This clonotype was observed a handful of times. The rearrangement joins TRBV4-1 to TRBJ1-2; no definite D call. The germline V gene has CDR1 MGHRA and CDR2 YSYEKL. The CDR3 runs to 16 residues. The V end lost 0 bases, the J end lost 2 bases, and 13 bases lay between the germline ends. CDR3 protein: CASSQDRGMVNYGYTF. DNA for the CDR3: TGCGCCAGCAGCCAAGATCGAGGGATGGTAAACTATGGCTACACCTTC.

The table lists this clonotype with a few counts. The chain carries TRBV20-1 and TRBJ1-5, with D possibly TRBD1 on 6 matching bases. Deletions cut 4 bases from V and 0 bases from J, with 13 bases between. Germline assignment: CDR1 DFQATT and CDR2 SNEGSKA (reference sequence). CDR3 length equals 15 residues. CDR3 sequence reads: CSAIQGPTSNQPQHF. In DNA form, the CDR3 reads TGCAGTGCTATACAGGGACCTACTAGCAATCAGCCCCAGCATTTT.

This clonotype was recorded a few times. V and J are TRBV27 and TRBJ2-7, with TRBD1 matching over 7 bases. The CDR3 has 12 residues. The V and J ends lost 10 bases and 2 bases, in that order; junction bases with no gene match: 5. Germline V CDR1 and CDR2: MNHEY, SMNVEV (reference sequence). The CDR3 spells CATTDRTYEQYF. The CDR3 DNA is TGTGCCACCACGGACAGGACCTACGAGCAGTACTTC.

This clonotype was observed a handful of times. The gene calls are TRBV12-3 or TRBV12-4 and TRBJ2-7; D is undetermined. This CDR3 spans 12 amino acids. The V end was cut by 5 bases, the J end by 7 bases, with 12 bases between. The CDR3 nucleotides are TGTGCCAGCAGTCCGGCCTGGGGAGAGCAGTACTTC. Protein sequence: CASSPAWGEQYF.

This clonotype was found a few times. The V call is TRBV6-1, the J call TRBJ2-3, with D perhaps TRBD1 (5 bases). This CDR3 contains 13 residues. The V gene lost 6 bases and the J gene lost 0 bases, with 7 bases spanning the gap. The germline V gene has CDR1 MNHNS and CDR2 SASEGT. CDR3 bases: TGTGCCAGCAGAAGGGGAAGCACAGATACGCAGTATTTT. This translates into CASRRGSTDTQYF.